This T cell receptor beta chain was sequenced for a study of blood T cell repertoires in COVID-19. Study at large: Spain, Italy and the United States supplied samples that represented acute and convalescent COVID-19.

A Seattle source enrolled patients during active infection and followed them longitudinally. Authors' processing steps: Quantification of nucleated cells was approximated via reference gene primer amplification. Sequenced by immunoSEQ multiplex PCR; TCRdb stores in-frame clones only, minus some. V and J calls and clone size are copied from that table; D and trimming were computed from the DNA. The table includes 200,000 to 250,000 clones, roughly 80% detected once. The germline gives CDR1 SNHLY, CDR2 FYNNEI. V lost 8 bases and J 5 bases, leaving 21 bases between the germline ends. The CDR3 extends over 15 amino acids.

The source is a woman aged 80 or over with COVID-19, enrolled during active disease. The chain employs TRBV2 and TRBJ2-5, with D possibly matching TRBD2 (6 bases). The sequenced material came from peripheral blood. In nucleotides, the CDR3 is TGTGCCAGCTCCACGCTCCGGGGGTGGCGGGAGACCCAGTACTTC. Translation gives CASSTLRGWRETQYF.